This T cell receptor beta chain was sequenced for a study of T cell responses to AZD1222 COVID-19 vaccine. Libraries were prepared by immunoSEQ multiplex PCR; TCRdb keeps only in-frame clonotypes and omits some of them. The sample holds 150,000 to 190,000 clones, 75% to 90% seen once. Second doses that came at about 4 or about 12 weeks were put together. The germline V gene has CDR1 LNHNV and CDR2 YYDKDF (reference sequence). This CDR3 spans 13 amino acids. Trimming stripped 0 bases from V and 2 bases from J, with 3 bases between. This chain joins TRBV15 and TRBJ2-3, with no clear D. This TCR derives from an adult who received the AZD1222 COVID-19 vaccine. The sample consisted of peripheral blood, taken 28 days after the second AZD1222 dose. CDR3 sequence reads: CATSREATDTQYF. Written as DNA, the CDR3 is TGTGCCACCAGCAGAGAGGCCACAGATACGCAGTATTTT. Combining the CDR3 with reference TRBV15 and TRBJ2-3 gives the whole variable domain DAMVIQNPRYQVTQFGKPVTLSCSQTLNHNVMYWYQQKSSQAPKLLFHYYDKDFNNEADTPDNFQSRRPNTSFCFLDIRSPGLGDTAMYLCATSREATDTQYFGPGTRLTVL.